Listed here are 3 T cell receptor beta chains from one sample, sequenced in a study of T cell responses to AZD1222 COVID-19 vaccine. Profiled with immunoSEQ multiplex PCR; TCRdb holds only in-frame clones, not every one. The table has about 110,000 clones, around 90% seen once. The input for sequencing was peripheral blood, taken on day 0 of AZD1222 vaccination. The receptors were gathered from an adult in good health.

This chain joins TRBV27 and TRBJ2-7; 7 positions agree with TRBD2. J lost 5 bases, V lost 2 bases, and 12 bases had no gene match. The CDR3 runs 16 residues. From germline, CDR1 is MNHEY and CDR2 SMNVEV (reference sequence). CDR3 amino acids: CASSLASGTVGDEQYF. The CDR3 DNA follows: TGTGCCAGCAGTTTAGCCAGCGGGACGGTGGGGGACGAGCAGTACTTC.

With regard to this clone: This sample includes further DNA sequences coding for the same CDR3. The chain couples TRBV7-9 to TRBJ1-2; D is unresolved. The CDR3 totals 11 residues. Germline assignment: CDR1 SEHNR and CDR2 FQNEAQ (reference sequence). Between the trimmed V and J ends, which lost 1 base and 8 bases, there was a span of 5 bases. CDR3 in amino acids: CASSLGRGYTF. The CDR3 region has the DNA TGTGCCAGCAGCTTAGGCAGGGGCTACACCTTC.

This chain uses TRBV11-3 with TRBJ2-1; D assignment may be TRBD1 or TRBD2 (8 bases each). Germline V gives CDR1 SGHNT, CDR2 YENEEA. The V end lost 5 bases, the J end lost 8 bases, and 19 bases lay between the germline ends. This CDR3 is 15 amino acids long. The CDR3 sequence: CASSRGTGAGDEQFF. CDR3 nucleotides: TGTGCCAGCAGCCGCGGGACAGGAGCGGGAGATGAGCAGTTCTTC.